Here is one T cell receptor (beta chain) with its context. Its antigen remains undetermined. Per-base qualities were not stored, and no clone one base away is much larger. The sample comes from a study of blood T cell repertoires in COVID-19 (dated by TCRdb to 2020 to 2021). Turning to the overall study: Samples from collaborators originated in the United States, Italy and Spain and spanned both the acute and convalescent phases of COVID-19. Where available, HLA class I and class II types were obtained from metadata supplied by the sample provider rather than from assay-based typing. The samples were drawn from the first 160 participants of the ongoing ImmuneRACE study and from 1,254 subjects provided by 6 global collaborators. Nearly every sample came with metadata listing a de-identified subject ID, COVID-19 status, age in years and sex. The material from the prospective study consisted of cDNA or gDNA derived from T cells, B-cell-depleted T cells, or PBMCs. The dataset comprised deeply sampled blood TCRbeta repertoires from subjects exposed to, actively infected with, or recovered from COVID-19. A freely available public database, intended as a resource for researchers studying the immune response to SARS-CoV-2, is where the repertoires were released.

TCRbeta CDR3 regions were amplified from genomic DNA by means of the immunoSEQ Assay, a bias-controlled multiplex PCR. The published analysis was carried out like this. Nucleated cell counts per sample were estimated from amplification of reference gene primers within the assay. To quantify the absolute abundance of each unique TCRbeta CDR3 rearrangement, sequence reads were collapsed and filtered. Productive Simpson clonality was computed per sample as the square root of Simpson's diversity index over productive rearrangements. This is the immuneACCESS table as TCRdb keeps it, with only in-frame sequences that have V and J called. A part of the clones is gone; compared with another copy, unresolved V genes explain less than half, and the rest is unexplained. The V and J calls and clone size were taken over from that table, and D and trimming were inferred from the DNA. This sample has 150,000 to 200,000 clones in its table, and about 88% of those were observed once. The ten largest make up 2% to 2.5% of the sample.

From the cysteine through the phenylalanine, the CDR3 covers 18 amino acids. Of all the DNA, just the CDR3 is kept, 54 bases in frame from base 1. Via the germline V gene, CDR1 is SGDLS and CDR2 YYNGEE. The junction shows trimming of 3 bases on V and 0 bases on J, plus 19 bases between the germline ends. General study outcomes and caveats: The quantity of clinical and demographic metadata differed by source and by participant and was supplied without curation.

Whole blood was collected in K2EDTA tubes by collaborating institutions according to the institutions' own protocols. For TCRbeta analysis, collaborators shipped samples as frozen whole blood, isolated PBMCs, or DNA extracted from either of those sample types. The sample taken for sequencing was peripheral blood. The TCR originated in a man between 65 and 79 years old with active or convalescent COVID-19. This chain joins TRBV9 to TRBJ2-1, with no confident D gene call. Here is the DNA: TGTGCCAGCAGCGAGTCGCTCGGCGGCAAAAGCTCCTACAATGAGCAGTTCTTC. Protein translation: CASSESLGGKSSYNEQFF. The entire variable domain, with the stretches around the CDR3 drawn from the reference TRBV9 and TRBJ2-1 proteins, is DSGVTQTPKHLITATGQRVTLRCSPRSGDLSVYWYQQSLDQGLQFLIQYYNGEERAKGNILERFSAQQFPDLHSELNLSSLELGDSALYFCASSESLGGKSSYNEQFFGPGTRLTVL.